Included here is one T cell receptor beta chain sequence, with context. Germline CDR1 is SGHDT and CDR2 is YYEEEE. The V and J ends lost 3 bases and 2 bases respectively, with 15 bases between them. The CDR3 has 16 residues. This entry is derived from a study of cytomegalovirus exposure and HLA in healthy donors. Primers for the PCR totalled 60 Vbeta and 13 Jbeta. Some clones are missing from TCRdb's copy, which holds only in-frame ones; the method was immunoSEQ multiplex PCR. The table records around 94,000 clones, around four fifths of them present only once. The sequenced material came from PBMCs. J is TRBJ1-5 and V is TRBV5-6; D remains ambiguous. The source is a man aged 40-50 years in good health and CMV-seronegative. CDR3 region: CASSSRGAPGNQPQHF. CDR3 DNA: TGTGCCAGCAGCTCCCGAGGAGCCCCGGGCAATCAGCCCCAGCATTTT.